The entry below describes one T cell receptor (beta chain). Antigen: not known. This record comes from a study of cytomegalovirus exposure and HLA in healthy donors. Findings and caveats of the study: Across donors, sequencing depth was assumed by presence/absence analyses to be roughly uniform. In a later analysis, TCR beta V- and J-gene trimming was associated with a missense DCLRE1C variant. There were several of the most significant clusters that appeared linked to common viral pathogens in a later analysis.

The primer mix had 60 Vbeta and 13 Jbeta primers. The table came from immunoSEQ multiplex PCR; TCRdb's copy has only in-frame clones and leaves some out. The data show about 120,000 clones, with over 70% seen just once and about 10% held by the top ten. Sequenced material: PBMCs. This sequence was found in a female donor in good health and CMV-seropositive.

CDR3 sequence reads: CASSLGGSGAFF. CDR3 bases: TGCGCCAGCAGCTTGGGCGGGAGCGGAGCTTTCTTT. This chain connects TRBV5-1 to TRBJ1-1, with unresolved D. The CDR3 length is 12 residues. V dropped 0 bases and J dropped 10 bases, with 10 bases sitting between them. The germline V gene has CDR1 SGHRS and CDR2 YFSETQ.